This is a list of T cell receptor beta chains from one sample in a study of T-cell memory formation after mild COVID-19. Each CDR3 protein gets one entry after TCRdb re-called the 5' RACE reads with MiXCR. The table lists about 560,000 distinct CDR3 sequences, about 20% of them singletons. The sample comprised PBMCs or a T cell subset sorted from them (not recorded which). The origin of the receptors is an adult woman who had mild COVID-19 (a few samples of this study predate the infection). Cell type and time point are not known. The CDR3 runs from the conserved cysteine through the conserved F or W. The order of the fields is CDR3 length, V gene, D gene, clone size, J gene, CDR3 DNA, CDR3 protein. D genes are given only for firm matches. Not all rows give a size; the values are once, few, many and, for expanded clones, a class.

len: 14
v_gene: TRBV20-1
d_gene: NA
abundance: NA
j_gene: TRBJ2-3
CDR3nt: TGCAGTGCCTATCGGGAACCCAGCACAGATACGCAGTATTTT
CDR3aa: CSAYREPSTDTQYF

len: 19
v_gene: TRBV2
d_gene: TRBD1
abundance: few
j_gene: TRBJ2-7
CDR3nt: TGTGCCAGCAGCCTACCGTCCTGGAGTGGGACAGGAGGATCCTACGAGCAGTACTTC
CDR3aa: CASSLPSWSGTGGSYEQYF

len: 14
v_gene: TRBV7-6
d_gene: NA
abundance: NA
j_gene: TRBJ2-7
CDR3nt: TGTGCCAGCAGCCCACGGTTTCAGGCGGGAGAGCAGTACTTC
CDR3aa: CASSPRFQAGEQYF

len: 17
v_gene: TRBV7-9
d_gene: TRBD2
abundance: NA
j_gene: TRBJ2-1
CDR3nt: TGTGCCAGCAGCCTGACTAGCGGGGGATTAACCTACAATGAGCAGTTCTTC
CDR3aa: CASSLTSGGLTYNEQFF

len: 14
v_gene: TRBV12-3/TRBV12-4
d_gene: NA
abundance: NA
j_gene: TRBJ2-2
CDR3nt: TGTGCCAGCACTCGCCGGGACACCCCCGGGGAGCTGTTTTTT
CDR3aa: CASTRRDTPGELFF

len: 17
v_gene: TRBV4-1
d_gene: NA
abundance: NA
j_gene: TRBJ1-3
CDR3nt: TGCGCCAGCAGCCAAGATCAAGGGAAATTCTCTGGAAACACCATATATTTT
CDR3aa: CASSQDQGKFSGNTIYF

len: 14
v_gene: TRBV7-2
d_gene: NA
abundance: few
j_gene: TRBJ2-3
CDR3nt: TGTGCCAGCAGCGCCCGACTAGTAGCAGATACGCAGTATTTT
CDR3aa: CASSARLVADTQYF

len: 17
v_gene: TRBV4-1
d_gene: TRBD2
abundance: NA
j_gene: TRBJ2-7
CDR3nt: TGCGCCAGCAGCCTTAGACTAGCGGGGGGCCTCTCCTACGAGCAGTACTTC
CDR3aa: CASSLRLAGGLSYEQYF

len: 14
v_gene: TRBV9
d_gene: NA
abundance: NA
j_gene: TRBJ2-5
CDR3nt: TGTGCCAGCAGCGTAGGAGACAATCAAGAGACCCAGTACTTC
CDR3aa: CASSVGDNQETQYF

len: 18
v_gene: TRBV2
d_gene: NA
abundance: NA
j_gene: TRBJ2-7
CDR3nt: TGTGCCAGCATTTACTTAGGGGACCGAAGCACCTTATCCTACGAGCAGTACTTC
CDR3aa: CASIYLGDRSTLSYEQYF

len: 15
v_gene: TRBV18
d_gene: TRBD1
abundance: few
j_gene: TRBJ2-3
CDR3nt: TGTGCCAGCTCACCACCGGACAGGGGGCGGGATACGCAGTATTTT
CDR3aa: CASSPPDRGRDTQYF

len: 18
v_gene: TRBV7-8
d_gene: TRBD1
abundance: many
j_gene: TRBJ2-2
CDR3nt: TGTGCCAGCAGCCCCCTGCATTCTGGACAGGGGAACACCGGGGAGCTGTTTTTT
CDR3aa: CASSPLHSGQGNTGELFF

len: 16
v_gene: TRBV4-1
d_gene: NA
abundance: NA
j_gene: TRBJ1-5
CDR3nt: TGCGCCAGCAGCCCATTCTATGGGACGGGGAATCAGCCCCAGCATTTT
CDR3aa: CASSPFYGTGNQPQHF

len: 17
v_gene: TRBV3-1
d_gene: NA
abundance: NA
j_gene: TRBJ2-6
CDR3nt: TGTGCCAGCAGCCAAGATCTAGGAGGGCTCGGGGCCAACGTCCTGACTTTC
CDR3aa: CASSQDLGGLGANVLTF

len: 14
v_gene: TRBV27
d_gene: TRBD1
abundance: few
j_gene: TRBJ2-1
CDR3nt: TGTGCCAGCAGTGGACAGGGCTCCTACAATGAGCAGTTCTTC
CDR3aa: CASSGQGSYNEQFF

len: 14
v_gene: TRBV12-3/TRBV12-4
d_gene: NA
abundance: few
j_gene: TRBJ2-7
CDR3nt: TGTGCCAGCAGTCCGACCGGGACTCTCCACGAGCAGTACTTC
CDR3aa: CASSPTGTLHEQYF

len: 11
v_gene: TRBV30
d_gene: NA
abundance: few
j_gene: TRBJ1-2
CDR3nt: TGTGCCTCGCCGGGATCCTATGGCTACACCTTC
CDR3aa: CASPGSYGYTF

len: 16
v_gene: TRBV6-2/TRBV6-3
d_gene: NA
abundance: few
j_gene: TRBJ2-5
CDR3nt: TGTGCCAGCAGTCACTCCCGGACGGCCAGGGGAGAGACCCAGTACTTC
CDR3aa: CASSHSRTARGETQYF

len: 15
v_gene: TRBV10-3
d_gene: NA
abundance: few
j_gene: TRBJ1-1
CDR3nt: TGTGCCATCAGTGAGTCGGGGGGCTCGGCCACTGAAGCTTTCTTT
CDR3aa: CAISESGGSATEAFF

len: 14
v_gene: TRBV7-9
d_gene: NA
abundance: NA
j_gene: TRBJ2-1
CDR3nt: TGTGCCAGCAGCGAGACGGGTTCTTACAATGAGCAGTTCTTC
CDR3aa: CASSETGSYNEQFF

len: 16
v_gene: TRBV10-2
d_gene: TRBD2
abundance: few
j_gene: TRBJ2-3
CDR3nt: TGCGCCAGCAGGCCAGCTGTAGCGGGCGAGGCGGATACGCAGTATTTT
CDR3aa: CASRPAVAGEADTQYF

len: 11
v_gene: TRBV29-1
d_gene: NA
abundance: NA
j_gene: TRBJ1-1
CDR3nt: TGCAGCGTTGAATGGGGGACTGAAGCTTTCTTT
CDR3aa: CSVEWGTEAFF

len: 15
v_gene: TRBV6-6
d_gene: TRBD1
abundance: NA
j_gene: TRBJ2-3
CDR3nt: TGTGCCAGCAGACCCGGACAGGAACGCACAGATACGCAGTATTTT
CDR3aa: CASRPGQERTDTQYF

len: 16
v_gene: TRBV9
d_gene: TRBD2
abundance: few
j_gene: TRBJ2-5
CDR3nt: TGTGCCAGCAGCGTAGGTGGAGGGAGGGTACAAGAGACCCAGTACTTC
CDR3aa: CASSVGGGRVQETQYF

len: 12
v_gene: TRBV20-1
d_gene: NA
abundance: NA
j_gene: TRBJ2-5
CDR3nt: TGCAGTGCTATTAGAGGAAAAGAGACCCAGTACTTC
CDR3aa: CSAIRGKETQYF

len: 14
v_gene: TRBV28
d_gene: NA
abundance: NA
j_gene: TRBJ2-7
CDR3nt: TGTGCCAGCAGCCCAGCTCAGGGAGTCTACGAGCAGTACTTC
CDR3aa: CASSPAQGVYEQYF

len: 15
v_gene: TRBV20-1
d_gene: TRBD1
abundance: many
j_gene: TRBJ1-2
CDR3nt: TGCAGTGCTTCTGACAACAGGGGGCAGGACTATGGCTACACCTTC
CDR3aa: CSASDNRGQDYGYTF

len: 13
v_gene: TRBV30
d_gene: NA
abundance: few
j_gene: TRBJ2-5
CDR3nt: TGTGCCTGGAGTGATTGGGCAGGGGAGACCCAGTACTTC
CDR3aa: CAWSDWAGETQYF

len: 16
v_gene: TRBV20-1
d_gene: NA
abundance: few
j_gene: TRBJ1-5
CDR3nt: TGCAGTGCTAGAGTCAGGGGACTATATAGCAATCAGCCCCAGCATTTT
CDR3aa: CSARVRGLYSNQPQHF

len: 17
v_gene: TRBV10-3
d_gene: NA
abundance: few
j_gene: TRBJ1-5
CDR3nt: TGTGCCATCAGTGTACTTCCGCCCAGCGGGAGCAATCAGCCCCAGCATTTT
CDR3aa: CAISVLPPSGSNQPQHF

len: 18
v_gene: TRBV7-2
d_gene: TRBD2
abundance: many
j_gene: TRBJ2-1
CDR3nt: TGTGCCAGCCGCGGACTAGCGGGGGGGCCTAGCTCCTACAATGAGCAGTTCTTC
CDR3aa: CASRGLAGGPSSYNEQFF

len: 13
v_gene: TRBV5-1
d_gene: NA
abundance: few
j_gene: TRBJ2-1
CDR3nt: TGCGCCAGCAGCTTACGGGAGCTAGGTGAGCAGTTCTTC
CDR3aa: CASSLRELGEQFF

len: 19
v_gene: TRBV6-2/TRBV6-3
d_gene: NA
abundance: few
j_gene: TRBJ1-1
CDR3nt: TGTGCCAGCAGTGACCATGAATTAGCACCGCCGAAGGGGAGCACTGAAGCTTTCTTT
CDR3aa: CASSDHELAPPKGSTEAFF

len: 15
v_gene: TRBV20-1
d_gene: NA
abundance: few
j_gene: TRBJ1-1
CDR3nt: TGCAGTGCTAGGGAACAAGGCAGGGGGAACACTGAAGCTTTCTTT
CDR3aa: CSAREQGRGNTEAFF

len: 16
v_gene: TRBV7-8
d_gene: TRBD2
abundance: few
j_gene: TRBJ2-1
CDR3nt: TGTGCCAGCAGCCCCTACCGACTAGCGGGCTACAATGAGCAGTTCTTC
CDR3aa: CASSPYRLAGYNEQFF

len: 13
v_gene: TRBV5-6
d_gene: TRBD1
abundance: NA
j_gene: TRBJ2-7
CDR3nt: TGTGCCAGCAGCCGAAGGGGGCCTCACGAGCAGTACTTC
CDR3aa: CASSRRGPHEQYF

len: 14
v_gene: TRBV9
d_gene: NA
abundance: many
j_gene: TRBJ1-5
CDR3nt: TGTGCCAGCAGCGTAGCTCCAGGGAATCAGCCCCAGCATTTT
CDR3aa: CASSVAPGNQPQHF

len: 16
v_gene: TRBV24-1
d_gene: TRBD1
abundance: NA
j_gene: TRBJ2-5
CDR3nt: TGTGCCACCAGTGACGGACAGGGAAGTTTCGGCGATACCCAGTACTTC
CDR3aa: CATSDGQGSFGDTQYF

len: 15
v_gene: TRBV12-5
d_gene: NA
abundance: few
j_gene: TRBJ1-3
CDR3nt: TGTGCTAGTGGTTTGGTCAGGGGCTCTGGAAACACCATATATTTT
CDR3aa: CASGLVRGSGNTIYF

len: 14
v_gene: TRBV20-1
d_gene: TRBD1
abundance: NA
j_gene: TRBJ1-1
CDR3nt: TGCAGTGCTAGACCAGGGGGGAAGAACACTGAAGCTTTCTTT
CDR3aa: CSARPGGKNTEAFF

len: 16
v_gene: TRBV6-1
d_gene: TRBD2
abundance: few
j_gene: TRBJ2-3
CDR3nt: TGTGCCAGCAGTGGTACTAGCGGGGGGTCCAGGGATACGCAGTATTTT
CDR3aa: CASSGTSGGSRDTQYF

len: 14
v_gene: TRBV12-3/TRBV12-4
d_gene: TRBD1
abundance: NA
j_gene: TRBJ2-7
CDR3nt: TGTGCCAGCAGTTTAAGGGGGCGGGCCTACGAGCAGTACTTC
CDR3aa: CASSLRGRAYEQYF

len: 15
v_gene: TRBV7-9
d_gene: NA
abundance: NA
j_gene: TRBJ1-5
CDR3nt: TGTGCCAGCAGCTTAGCAGGAAACCTGGGGCAGCCCCAGCATTTT
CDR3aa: CASSLAGNLGQPQHF

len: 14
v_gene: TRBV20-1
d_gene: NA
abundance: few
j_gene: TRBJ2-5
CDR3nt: TGCAGTGCTAGAGATGTGGCGGTCCAAGAGACCCAGTACTTC
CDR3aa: CSARDVAVQETQYF

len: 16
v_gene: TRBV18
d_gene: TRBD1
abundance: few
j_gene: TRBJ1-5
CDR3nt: TGTGCCAGCTCAAGTATACCGGGACAGGGCAATCAGCCCCAGCATTTT
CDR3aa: CASSSIPGQGNQPQHF

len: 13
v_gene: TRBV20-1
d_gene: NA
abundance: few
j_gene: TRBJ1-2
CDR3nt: TGCAGTGCTAGCCAGGGAGATAACTATGGCTACACCTTC
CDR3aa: CSASQGDNYGYTF

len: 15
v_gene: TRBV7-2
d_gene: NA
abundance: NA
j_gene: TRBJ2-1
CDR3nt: TGTGCCAGCAGCACTAGGTTCGCCTCCTACAATGAGCAGTTCTTC
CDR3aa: CASSTRFASYNEQFF

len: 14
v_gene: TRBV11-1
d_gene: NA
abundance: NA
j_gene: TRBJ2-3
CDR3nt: TGTGCCAGCAGCTTAGCGAAGGGGACAGATACGCAGTATTTT
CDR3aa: CASSLAKGTDTQYF

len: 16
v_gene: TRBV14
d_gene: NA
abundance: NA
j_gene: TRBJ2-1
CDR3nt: TGTGCCAGCAGCCAAGAATGGGCAGGGCATCTCGATGAGCAGTTCTTC
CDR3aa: CASSQEWAGHLDEQFF